The 11 T cell receptor beta chains below come from one sample, sequenced in a study of response to subunit inactivated influenza vaccine. TCRdb processed the RT-PCR reads anew with MiXCR; each CDR3 protein has one entry. The table includes about 150,000 distinct CDR3 sequences, approximately 12% detected once. Material: CD8+ T cells sorted from PBMCs, obtained roughly 24 months after vaccination. Every receptor here comes from a man aged 50-75 years who received an inactivated influenza vaccine.

V is TRBV29-1 and J is TRBJ2-1; 12 bases are a match to TRBD2. V dropped 6 bases and J dropped 3; count of bases not matched to a gene: 9. Germline CDR1 and CDR2: SQVTM and ANQGSEA. The CDR3 covers 16 residues. The CDR3 DNA reads as TGCAGCGTGACCGACCGACTAGCGGGAGTCTACAATGAGCAGTTCTTC. Translating gives CSVTDRLAGVYNEQFF.

This clonotype appeared many times. The chain has TRBV2 and TRBJ2-7; possible D gene TRBD1, 6 bases. V lost 4 bases and J lost 2, with 9 bases in between. The CDR3 is 13 residues long. CDR1 is SNHLY and CDR2 is FYNNEI in the germline V gene. The CDR3 loop is CASSGTVPYEQYF. For the CDR3, the DNA is TGTGCCAGCAGTGGGACAGTTCCCTACGAGCAGTACTTC.

In its sample, this clonotype was seen many times. This chain connects TRBV28 to TRBJ1-1; possibly TRBD1 for D (5 bases). Trimming took off 2 bases at V and 6 bases at J, with 10 bases between the two ends. Germline V gene lookup returns CDR1 MDHEN and CDR2 SYDVKM. The CDR3 sequence is 13 residues long. The CDR3 here is CASSLVGTAEAFF. DNA of the CDR3: TGTGCCAGCAGTTTAGTGGGGACGGCTGAAGCTTTCTTT.

The chain combines TRBV4-1 with TRBJ2-1; maybe TRBD1 (7 bases). The CDR3 sequence is 17 residues long. Trimming took off 3 bases at V and 0 bases at J, with 15 bases between the two ends. The germline V gene has CDR1 MGHRA and CDR2 YSYEKL. The CDR3 is CASSHRSGGNSYNEQFF. Written as DNA, the CDR3 is TGCGCCAGCAGCCACCGTTCAGGGGGGAACTCCTACAATGAGCAGTTCTTC.

The sample holds a few counts of this clonotype. The chain employs TRBV24-1 and TRBJ1-5; D remains ambiguous. This CDR3 has 14 residues. The V gene's germline CDR1 is KGHDR and CDR2 SFDVKD. The V gene lost 3 bases and the J gene lost 0 bases, with 5 bases spanning the gap. The CDR3: CATSDGVSNQPQHF. CDR3 bases: TGTGCCACCAGTGATGGTGTTAGCAATCAGCCCCAGCATTTT.

In its sample, this clonotype was seen a few times. The chain recombines TRBV30 with TRBJ2-7; 11 bases are a match to TRBD2. The V segment lost 0 bases and the J segment 3 bases; nucleotides outside the gene matches: 10. The CDR3 has 17 amino acids. CDR1 is GTSNPN and CDR2 is SVGIG in the germline V gene (reference sequence). The CDR3 coding sequence is TGTGCCTGGAGTGTACCCTCTCTAGCGGGGGGAGGCTACGAGCAGTACTTC. Translated, it gives CAWSVPSLAGGGYEQYF. Using reference TRBV30 and TRBJ2-7 for the parts outside the CDR3, the full variable domain is SQTIHQWPATLVQPVGSPLSLECTVEGTSNPNLYWYRQAAGRGLQLLFYSVGIGQISSEVPQNLSASRPQDRQFILSSKKLLLSDSGFYLCAWSVPSLAGGGYEQYFGPGTRLTVT.

This clonotype came up many times. This sequence joins TRBV29-1 and TRBJ2-1, with D hard to call. This CDR3 region has 14 residues. V was trimmed by 2 bases and J by 4 bases, leaving 12 bases between them. Per germline, CDR1 SQVTM and CDR2 ANQGSEA. CDR3 amino acids: CSVEWREMYNEQFF. The CDR3 DNA is TGCAGCGTTGAATGGCGAGAGATGTACAATGAGCAGTTCTTC.

The chain carries TRBV11-3 and TRBJ2-7; D call uncertain. From germline, CDR1 is SGHNT and CDR2 YENEEA. Trimming took 1 base from V and 1 from J, leaving 5 bases between them. The CDR3 is made up of 13 amino acids. CDR3 nucleotides: TGTGCCAGCAGCTTAGGAGCATCCTACGAGCAGTACTTC. Protein sequence: CASSLGASYEQYF.

This clonotype was counted between two and nine times. The CDR3 loop is CATSRDNLWFGTGADQPQHF. For the CDR3, the DNA is TGTGCCACCAGCAGAGATAATTTATGGTTCGGGACAGGGGCGGATCAGCCCCAGCATTTT. The chain has TRBV15 and TRBJ1-5, with 10 bases lining up with TRBD1. The length of the CDR3 is 20 residues. Germline CDR1 and CDR2: LNHNV and YYDKDF (reference sequence). With V trimmed by 0 bases and J by 5 bases, 16 bases remained unmatched.

This rearrangement joins TRBV4-3 to TRBJ2-7, with D unresolved. The V gene lost 4 bases and the J gene lost 3 bases, with 10 bases spanning the gap. The V gene's germline CDR1 is LGHNA and CDR2 YSLEER. The CDR3 sequence is 13 residues long. The CDR3: CASSLDPGYEQYF. DNA of the CDR3: TGCGCCAGCAGCCTCGACCCCGGCTACGAGCAGTACTTC.

In this sample, this clonotype turned up a few times. This chain joins TRBV6-1 and TRBJ2-7, with 7 bases matching TRBD1. The CDR3 loop spans 13 amino acids. Germline V gives CDR1 MNHNS, CDR2 SASEGT. Trimming removed 6 bases from V and 3 bases from J; junction bases left unmatched: 5. CDR3 sequence (DNA): TGTGCCAGCAGCGACAGGGACGGCTACGAGCAGTACTTC. Its translation: CASSDRDGYEQYF.